This T cell receptor beta chain was recovered during a study of shared clonotypes between healthy human individuals. Across the study: Participating donors consisted of two women and a few men aged 18 to 49.

Deep-level running was used for the assay. This table comes from immunoSEQ multiplex PCR, and its TCRdb copy is limited to in-frame clones, with some not included. The sample has about 2.3 million clones, over 90% seen once. Every donor, a Caucasian adult, lived in Nashville, Tennessee. A word on this clone: Antigen unknown.

Study-level findings and limits: Richness estimates generally favored naive over memory subsets.

Trimming stripped 5 bases from V and 5 bases from J, with 22 bases between. The CDR3 length is 16 residues. Germline V lookup: CDR1 LNHNV, CDR2 YYDKDF (reference sequence). The sequence was collected from a man aged 18 to 29 in good health. Some clones in this sample may be carry-over from other donors' samples. The J gene is TRBJ2-7, the V gene TRBV15; D is possibly TRBD1 or TRBD2 (6 bases each). The specimen sequenced was naive CD4+ T cells from PBMCs. Regarding subset: CD45RA+ positively selected. CDR3 amino acids: CATSPDRETGRHEQYF. The CDR3 DNA reads TGTGCCACCAGCCCCGATCGGGAGACAGGACGTCACGAGCAGTACTTC.